This TCR beta chain came from a study of metastatic and nonmetastatic thyroid tumors. Study details: Blood and tumor or nodule tissue repertoires from malignant and benign thyroid patients were compared. Findings and limits, study-wide: Within blood and tumor, benign nodules reportedly had significantly lower TCR beta diversity than malignant thyroid tumors did.

This CDR3 has 13 residues. The germline V gene encodes CDR1 PRHDT and CDR2 FYEKMQ (reference sequence). V lost 3 bases and J lost 7, with 12 bases in between. Details on this clone: Its cognate antigen is unknown.

Original processing methods: A papillary thyroid cancer distant-metastasis classifier was built from CDR3 differences across clinicopathological groups. From the PCR reads, TCRdb re-called clones with MiXCR. The V and J calls come from TCRdb's annotation, not from the publication. In the table there are 15,000 to 18,000 clones, around 25% of which are singletons. Nobody among the patients had been given any treatment before thyroid surgery. The specimen was tumor tissue. V and J are TRBV13 and TRBJ1-2; D unclear. This TCR derives from a female donor with papillary thyroid cancer or a benign thyroid nodule (not recorded which). Some clones in this sample may be carry-over from other donors' samples. The CDR3 DNA follows: TGTGCCAGCAGCTTTTTTAGCGGTCTTGGCTACACCTTC. This codes for CASSFFSGLGYTF. The full variable domain, completed using reference TRBV13 and TRBJ1-2, is AAGVIQSPRHLIKEKRETATLKCYPIPRHDTVYWYQQGPGQDPQFLISFYEKMQSDKGSIPDRFSAQQFSDYHSELNMSSLELGDSALYFCASSFFSGLGYTFGSGTRLTVV.